The text below deals with one T cell receptor beta chain. It has no known antigen specificity. The input lacks base qualities; no much larger clone sits a single base away. From V the trimming removes 6 bases and from J it removes 5 bases, while the gene matches leave 6 bases of the junction unaccounted for. In the germline V gene, CDR1 corresponds to ENHRY and CDR2 to SYGVKD. The CDR3 covers 14 residues, taking in both the cysteine and the phenylalanine. Only the CDR3 DNA stays, 42 bases, in frame from base 1. Amplification of TCR beta CDR3 regions was carried out from RNA transcripts. The first round of RT-PCR for the TCR CDR3 was performed with the HTBI primer set and the Qiagen OneStep RT-PCR kit. The libraries were constructed in a second round of multiplex PCR and then size-selected and purified. Sequencing of the libraries was done on an Illumina HiSeq2000 using paired-end 100 bp reads. The paper's data handling went like this. SOAPnuke was used to process the raw data, removing reads that contained adapters or uncalled bases, had a mean Phred below 15, or lacked an exact match to the constant primer or identifier. High-quality paired reads were merged with COPE v1.2.5, and unique nucleotide sequences were defined as clonotypes. Clonotypes were aligned to IMGT TRBV, TRBD and TRBJ reference segments using MiTCR v1.1. Analysis was restricted to V-J combinations with a frequency above 0.0001, which covered about 99% of repertoires. The TCS score was defined as the ratio of F50 (clonal expansion) to E x V (chaos), calculated using BLOSUM62-based TCRdist between CDR3 peptides within each V-J. Welch's t-statistics and random forest reduced some 510 V-J features to fewer than 15, which were used in a naive Bayes classifier (R e1071). TCRdb reprocessing: public reads trimmed at Q25 with fastp, clones called with MiXCR, in-frame beta chains kept. Identical CDR3 proteins give one entry, which carries the most common genes and DNA. The authors' filters were not applied to this entry. The table for this sample lists hundreds of thousands of distinct CDR3 sequences; less than 20% of them were counted only once. Jointly, the top ten make up 40% to 50% of the sample.

Ophthalmopathy patients had moderately to severely active disease, Clinical Activity Score of at least 3, NOSPECS grade of at least 4, and duration under 3 months. Any patient with an uncontrolled infection, another autoimmune disease, pregnancy or lactation was excluded. Diagnoses relied on clinical symptoms, serum thyroxine and TRAb, thyroid ultrasound and orbital computed tomography. PBMCs were separated from roughly 10 ml of fresh peripheral blood using Ficoll-Paque density gradient centrifugation. Total RNA was extracted with Trizol reagent, and quality was checked on an Agilent 2100 Bioanalyzer. This record belongs to a study of T cells in Graves' hyperthyroidism and ophthalmopathy (dated 2019 in TCRdb). Study-level background: Peripheral blood was collected at initial diagnosis, before any treatment. TCR V-J signatures able to tell the groups apart were searched for in a discovery cohort of about a hundred patients, of whom under 45 had Graves' ophthalmopathy and about 60 had stable Graves' hyperthyroidism. Prospective prediction of ophthalmopathy was tested in an independent validation cohort of 18 to 20 hyperthyroidism patients and 17 patients who later progressed to ophthalmopathy. In addition, the study compared T-cell repertoires in thyroid tissue and in blood from about 6 Graves' hyperthyroidism patients. After blood sampling, hyperthyroidism patients were treated with methimazole at a starting dose of 30 mg daily, and ophthalmopathy patients were treated with high-dose intravenous methylprednisolone. The paper describes TCR Vbeta CDR3 sequencing of 135 peripheral blood samples, made up of 40 to 45 ophthalmopathy patients, around 73 hyperthyroidism patients and some 17 progressor patients. The 100 discovery patients were randomly divided into training and test sets at a 7:3 ratio.

The research as a whole found: In validation, the model predicted progression to ophthalmopathy a median of around 6.5 months before onset, with 70% to 71% sensitivity and more than 72% specificity. Sample size was not statistically predetermined, and blinding of investigators to group allocation was not performed. A model built on a 13 V-J signature distinguished ophthalmopathy from stable hyperthyroidism, reaching 87.88% sensitivity and under 84% specificity in cross-validation and 80%/75% in testing. Most expanded thyroid clonotypes (frequency above 0.001) were also detected in blood, suggesting blood repertoires may reflect thyroid immune responses.

The sample consisted of blood. This sequence originates from a man in his forties with Graves' ophthalmopathy. The sequence is built from TRBV10-3 and TRBJ2-1; 8 central bases correspond to TRBD2. The DNA reads as follows: TGTGCCATCAGAGATACTAGCGGAAACAATGAGCAGTTCTTC. It specifies CAIRDTSGNNEQFF.